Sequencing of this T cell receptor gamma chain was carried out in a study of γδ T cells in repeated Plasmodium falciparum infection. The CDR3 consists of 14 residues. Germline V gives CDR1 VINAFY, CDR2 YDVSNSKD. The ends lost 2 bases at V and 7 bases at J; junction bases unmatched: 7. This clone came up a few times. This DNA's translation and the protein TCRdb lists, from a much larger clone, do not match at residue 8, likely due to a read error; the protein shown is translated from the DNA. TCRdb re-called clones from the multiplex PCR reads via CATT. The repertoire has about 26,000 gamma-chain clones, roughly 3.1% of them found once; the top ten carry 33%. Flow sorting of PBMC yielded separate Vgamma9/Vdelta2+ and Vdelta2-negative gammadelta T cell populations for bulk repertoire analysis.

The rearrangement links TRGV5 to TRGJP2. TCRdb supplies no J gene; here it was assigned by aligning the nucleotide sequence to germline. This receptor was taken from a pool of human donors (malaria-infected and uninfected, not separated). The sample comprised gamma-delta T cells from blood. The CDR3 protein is CATWDKRNDWIKTF. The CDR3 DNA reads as TGTGCCACCTGGGACAAACGTAATGATTGGATCAAGACGTTT.